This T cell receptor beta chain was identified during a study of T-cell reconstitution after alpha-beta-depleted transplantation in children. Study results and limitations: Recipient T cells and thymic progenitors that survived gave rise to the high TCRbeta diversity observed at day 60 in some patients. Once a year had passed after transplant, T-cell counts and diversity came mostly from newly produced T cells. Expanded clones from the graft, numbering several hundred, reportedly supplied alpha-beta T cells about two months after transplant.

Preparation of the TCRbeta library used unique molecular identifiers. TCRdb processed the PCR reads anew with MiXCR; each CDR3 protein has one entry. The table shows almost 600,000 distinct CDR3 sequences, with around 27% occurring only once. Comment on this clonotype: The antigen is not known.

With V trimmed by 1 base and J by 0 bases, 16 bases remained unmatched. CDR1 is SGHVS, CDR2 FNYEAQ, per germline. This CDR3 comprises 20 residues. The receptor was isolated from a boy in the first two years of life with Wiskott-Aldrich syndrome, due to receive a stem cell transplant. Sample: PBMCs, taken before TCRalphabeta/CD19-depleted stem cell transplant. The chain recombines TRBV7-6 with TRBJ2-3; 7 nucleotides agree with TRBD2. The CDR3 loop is CASSLVVLAAHLGSTDTQYF. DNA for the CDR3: TGTGCCAGCAGCTTAGTCGTTCTAGCGGCCCACCTTGGTAGCACAGATACGCAGTATTTT.